Shown below are 27 T cell receptor beta chains from a single sample sequenced in a study of T-cell reconstitution after alpha-beta-depleted transplantation in children. Unique molecular identifiers tagged the TCRbeta library. TCRdb analysed the PCR reads with MiXCR anew, one entry per CDR3 protein. Here the sample spans 500,000 or so distinct CDR3 sequences, around a third being singletons. The sample in question was PBMCs from the stem cell graft donor, obtained from the stem cell graft. These receptors were obtained from a human donor who donated a stem cell graft to a child with aplastic anemia.

The genes are TRBV3-1 and TRBJ2-7; D might be TRBD1 (7 bases). This CDR3 is built from 15 residues. V lost 5 bases and J lost 5, with 19 bases in between. CDR1 and CDR2 (germline): LGHDT, YNNKEL (reference sequence). CDR3 protein: CASSWTGRTGNEQYF. Written as DNA, the CDR3 is TGTGCCAGCAGCTGGACGGGGAGGACAGGTAACGAGCAGTACTTC.

CDR3 nucleotides: TGCAGTGCTTTTCCTAGCGGGAGGAGTACCTACGAGCAGTACTTC. Translated, it gives CSAFPSGRSTYEQYF. V gene TRBV20-1 combines with J gene TRBJ2-7; 11 positions match TRBD2. This CDR3 comprises 15 residues. V shed 5 bases, J shed 2 bases, and the junction held 8 bases outside the gene matches. Germline-derived CDR1 and CDR2 are DFQATT and SNEGSKA (reference sequence).

This rearrangement joins TRBV5-1 to TRBJ2-1; D may match TRBD1 or TRBD2 (7 bases each). Per the germline V gene, CDR1 is SGHRS and CDR2 is YFSETQ. Deletions cut 4 bases from V and 2 bases from J, with 19 bases between. This CDR3 region has 17 residues. The CDR3 loop is CASSGTGEGRPYNEQFF. The DNA for the CDR3 is TGCGCCAGCAGCGGTACAGGGGAGGGACGCCCCTACAATGAGCAGTTCTTC.

A word on this clonotype: A read error may account for a junction end that differs from germline. The genes are TRBV4-3 and TRBJ2-2; TRBD2 might be the D (5 bases). Germline CDR1 is LGHNA and CDR2 is YSLEER. The CDR3 extends over 14 amino acids. The chain's CDR3 is CSSSQDPADGELFF. The CDR3 coding sequence is TGCTCCAGCAGCCAAGATCCAGCGGACGGGGAGCTGTTTTTT.

The rearrangement links TRBV6-2 or TRBV6-3 to TRBJ1-1; D is uncertain. The germline gives CDR1 MNHEY, CDR2 SVGEGT. The V gene lost 0 bases and the J gene lost 0 bases, with 26 bases spanning the gap. This CDR3 has 21 amino acids. In DNA form, the CDR3 reads TGTGCCAGCAGTTACTCGATAGGTTTAGTACGAGGGTGGGATCTGAACACTGAAGCTTTCTTT. It translates to CASSYSIGLVRGWDLNTEAFF.

This chain links TRBV12-3 or TRBV12-4 with TRBJ2-3; D is unclear. V was pared by 7 bases and J by 3 bases, with 20 bases between. The CDR3 contains 16 residues. CDR3 DNA sequence: TGTGCCAGCACTTTGGCCTACCTTGTCAATACAGATACGCAGTATTTT. Amino acid sequence: CASTLAYLVNTDTQYF.

The chain links TRBV6-1 to TRBJ1-5; D is uncertain. Looked up from germline, CDR1 is MNHNS and CDR2 is SASEGT. The length of the CDR3 is 14 residues. Deletions cut 6 bases from V and 0 bases from J, with 9 bases between. The CDR3 DNA sequence: TGTGCCAGCAGCCCGAGATATAGCAATCAGCCCCAGCATTTT. It yields the protein CASSPRYSNQPQHF.

The rearrangement links TRBV11-2 to TRBJ1-1; D is ambiguous. Germline V CDR1 and CDR2: SGHAT, FQNNGV. Trimming stripped 1 base from V and 4 bases from J, with 16 bases between. This CDR3 comprises 16 residues. CDR3 residues: CASSLVYGSTRTEAFF. CDR3 bases: TGTGCCAGCAGCTTAGTTTACGGTTCGACCCGCACTGAAGCTTTCTTT.

V gene TRBV28 combines with J gene TRBJ1-5, with 11 bases fitting TRBD1. The length of the CDR3 is 16 residues. CDR1 and CDR2 (germline): MDHEN, SYDVKM. Unmatched junction bases numbered 6, after V lost 2 bases and J lost 6 bases. CDR3 protein: CASSLGGTGGIQPQHF. CDR3 DNA: TGTGCCAGCAGTTTAGGCGGGACAGGGGGGATTCAGCCCCAGCATTTT.

The chain is built from TRBV7-2 and TRBJ2-4, with 12 nucleotides matching TRBD1. The CDR3 is made up of 21 amino acids. V shed 5 bases, J shed 1 base, and the junction held 18 bases outside the gene matches. CDR1 SGHTA and CDR2 FQGNSA come from the germline V gene. In DNA form, the CDR3 reads TGTGCCAGCAGCCCCCGATCTCTGGGACAGGGGGCAAGTTTCGCCAAAAACATTCAGTACTTC. Translation: CASSPRSLGQGASFAKNIQYF. Looking up the rest from reference TRBV7-2 and TRBJ2-4 gives the full variable domain: GAGVSQSPSNKVTEKGKDVELRCDPISGHTALYWYRQSLGQGLEFLIYFQGNSAPDKSGLPSDRFSAERTGGSVSTLTIQRTQQEDSAVYLCASSPRSLGQGASFAKNIQYFGAGTRLSVL.

In DNA, the CDR3 is TGTGCCTGGAGGGGGTCGACAGGCGGAAGCACTGAAGCTTTCTTT. This sequence encodes CAWRGSTGGSTEAFF. V gene TRBV30 combines with J gene TRBJ1-1; D possibly corresponds to TRBD1 (6 bases). The V end was cut by 3 bases, the J end by 4 bases, with 18 bases between. There are 15 residues in the CDR3. The V gene's germline CDR1 is GTSNPN and CDR2 SVGIG (reference sequence).

This chain links TRBV4-3 with TRBJ2-6, with a tentative D call TRBD2 (6 bases). Trimming removed 1 base from V and 1 base from J, with 8 bases in between. The CDR3 is 16 residues long. Germline V gene lookup returns CDR1 LGHNA and CDR2 YSLEER. CDR3 in DNA: TGCGCCAGCAGCCAAGGGAGGGTTTCTGGGGCCAACGTCCTGACTTTC. Its translation: CASSQGRVSGANVLTF.

A few counts support this clonotype. The V and J genes are TRBV4-3 and TRBJ1-6, with D unresolved. Trimming removed 1 base from V and 8 bases from J, with 15 bases in between. The germline V gene has CDR1 LGHNA and CDR2 YSLEER. This CDR3 is 16 amino acids long. This CDR3 is CASSQGAAFWDSPLHF. The CDR3 DNA is TGCGCCAGCAGCCAAGGGGCGGCCTTCTGGGATTCACCCCTCCACTTT.

The CDR3 nucleotides are TGCGCCAGCAGCCAAGTGGGGAGCTCTGGAAACACCATATATTTT. Residues: CASSQVGSSGNTIYF. V gene TRBV4-3 combines with J gene TRBJ1-3; D gene unclear. The CDR3 length is 15 residues. V was shortened by 1 base and J by 0 bases, with 7 bases between the two germline ends. In germline, CDR1 is LGHNA, CDR2 YSLEER.

This clonotype appeared many times. V is TRBV2 and J is TRBJ1-1; 7 bases are shared with TRBD1. The CDR3 totals 13 residues. The germline CDR1 and CDR2 sequences are SNHLY and FYNNEI. The J segment lost 1 base and the V segment lost 4 bases, leaving 0 bases of the junction unmatched. Written as DNA, the CDR3 is TGTGCCAGCAGTGGACAGGGGAACACTGAAGCTTTCTTT. Encoded protein: CASSGQGNTEAFF.

This chain connects TRBV13 to TRBJ2-7; a weak D match, TRBD1 (7 bases). The CDR3 spans 15 residues. Germline assignment: CDR1 PRHDT and CDR2 FYEKMQ (reference sequence). V shed 5 bases and J shed 6 bases, with 20 bases lying between them. The CDR3 loop is CASSPGGRAKFEQYF. The CDR3 region has the DNA TGTGCCAGCAGCCCAGGGGGGCGTGCGAAGTTCGAGCAGTACTTC.

V and J are TRBV20-1 and TRBJ2-2; a possible D gene is TRBD2 (5 bases). The CDR3 runs to 13 residues. Germline V lookup: CDR1 DFQATT, CDR2 SNEGSKA (reference sequence). V dropped 6 bases and J dropped 8 bases, with 16 bases sitting between them. The DNA for the CDR3 is TGCAGTGCGGAGGCACTAGGCGGAGGGGAGCTGTTTTTT. Encoded protein: CSAEALGGGELFF.

V usage is TRBV14 and J usage is TRBJ2-3; no clear D. There are 15 residues in the CDR3. V lost 1 base and J 2 bases, leaving 10 bases between the germline ends. CDR1 is SGHDN and CDR2 is FVKESK in the germline V gene. The CDR3: CASSQVQATTDTQYF. The CDR3 nucleotides read TGTGCCAGCAGCCAAGTCCAGGCCACCACAGATACGCAGTATTTT.

This clonotype was detected ten times or more. This chain uses TRBV29-1 with TRBJ2-6; no clear D. The germline V gene has CDR1 SQVTM and CDR2 ANQGSEA. The length of the CDR3 is 12 residues. V was shortened by 7 bases and J by 1 base, with 5 bases between the two germline ends. The DNA for the CDR3 is TGCAGCGCTCAATCTGGGGCCAACGTCCTGACTTTC. The encoded protein is CSAQSGANVLTF.

The chain is built from TRBV20-1 and TRBJ1-4, with D possibly matching TRBD1 (5 bases). Trimming shortened V by 5 bases and J by 8 bases, and 18 bases separated the two germline ends. The CDR3 is 14 residues long. Germline-derived CDR1 and CDR2 are DFQATT and SNEGSKA (reference sequence). The CDR3 region has the DNA TGCAGTGCTTCCGTCGGGGGTGGTAGAGAAAAACTGTTTTTT. It encodes CSASVGGGREKLFF.

Only a few counts were recorded for this clonotype. The chain couples TRBV20-1 to TRBJ2-5; TRBD2 might be the D (6 bases). CDR1 is DFQATT, CDR2 SNEGSKA, per germline (reference sequence). V was cut by 3 bases and J by 5 bases, with 10 bases left in between. This CDR3 spans 12 amino acids. CDR3 in amino acids: CSASSGGETQYF. The CDR3, as DNA: TGCAGTGCTAGTTCTGGGGGGGAGACCCAGTACTTC.

There are a few counts of this clonotype. The V call is TRBV7-8, the J call TRBJ1-5; D remains unclear. Trimming took 1 base from V and 4 from J, leaving 14 bases between them. This CDR3 region has 16 residues. In germline, CDR1 is SGHVS, CDR2 FQNEAQ. CDR3 sequence (DNA): TGTGCCAGCAGCTTAGTTAAGGGAAAATCTAATCAGCCCCAGCATTTT. Protein product: CASSLVKGKSNQPQHF.

This clonotype has a handful of counts. V usage is TRBV7-2 and J usage is TRBJ1-1; 8 bases are a match to TRBD1. Germline values: CDR1 SGHTA, CDR2 FQGNSA. The CDR3 totals 15 residues. V lost 1 base, J lost 2 bases, and 3 bases stayed unmatched. The CDR3 DNA reads TGTGCCAGCAGCTTAGTACAGGGGGTCAACACTGAAGCTTTCTTT. Translation gives CASSLVQGVNTEAFF. Together with reference TRBV7-2 and TRBJ1-1, the CDR3 gives the full variable domain: GAGVSQSPSNKVTEKGKDVELRCDPISGHTALYWYRQSLGQGLEFLIYFQGNSAPDKSGLPSDRFSAERTGGSVSTLTIQRTQQEDSAVYLCASSLVQGVNTEAFFGQGTRLTVV.

This chain links TRBV7-2 with TRBJ2-3; weak D call: TRBD1 (6 bases). This CDR3 is built from 14 residues. CDR1 SGHTA and CDR2 FQGNSA come from the germline V gene. V lost 5 bases to trimming and J lost 2 bases, with 11 bases between them. CDR3 amino acids: CASSLGQLTDTQYF. In nucleotides, the CDR3 is TGTGCCAGCAGCCTCGGACAGCTCACAGATACGCAGTATTTT.

The gene calls are TRBV12-3 or TRBV12-4 and TRBJ2-1; perhaps D is TRBD1 or TRBD2 (5 bases each). Trimming shortened V by 8 bases and J by 0 bases, and 11 bases separated the two germline ends. This CDR3 region has 14 residues. The CDR3 sequence: CASSGRASYNEQFF. For the CDR3, the DNA is TGTGCCAGCTCGGGACGGGCCTCCTACAATGAGCAGTTCTTC.

V and J are TRBV6-2 or TRBV6-3 and TRBJ2-2; D is ambiguous. Trimming cost V 2 bases and J 1 base, with 11 bases left between them. The CDR3 length is 16 residues. Per the germline V gene, CDR1 is MNHEY and CDR2 is SVGEGT. CDR3 in amino acids: CASSYRLSKNTGELFF. CDR3 DNA: TGTGCCAGCAGTTACCGGTTGAGCAAGAACACCGGGGAGCTGTTTTTT.

CDR3 residues: CASSQETGGWETQYF. For the CDR3, the DNA is TGCGCCAGCAGCCAAGAAACAGGGGGCTGGGAGACCCAGTACTTC. The V and J genes are TRBV4-3 and TRBJ2-5; TRBD1 aligns across 9 bases. CDR3 length: 15 amino acids. Germline lookup yields CDR1 LGHNA and CDR2 YSLEER. The V and J ends lost 0 bases and 5 bases, in that order; junction bases with no gene match: 4.